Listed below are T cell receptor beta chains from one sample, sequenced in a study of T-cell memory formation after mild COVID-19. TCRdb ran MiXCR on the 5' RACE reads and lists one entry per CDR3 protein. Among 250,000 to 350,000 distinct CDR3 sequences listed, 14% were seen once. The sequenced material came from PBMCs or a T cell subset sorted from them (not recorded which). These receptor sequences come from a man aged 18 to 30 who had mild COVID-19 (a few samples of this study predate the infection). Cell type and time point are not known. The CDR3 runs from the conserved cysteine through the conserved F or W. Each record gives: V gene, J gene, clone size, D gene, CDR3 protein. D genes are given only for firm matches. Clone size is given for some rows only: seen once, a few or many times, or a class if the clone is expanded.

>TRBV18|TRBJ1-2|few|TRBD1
CASSPSQGSNYGYTF
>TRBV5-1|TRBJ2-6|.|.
CASTRPGANVLTF
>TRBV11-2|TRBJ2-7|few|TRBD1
CASSILPGTGTHEQYF
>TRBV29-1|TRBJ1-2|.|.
CSVDPGQQYGYTF
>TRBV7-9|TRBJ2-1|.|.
CASSLPSGVGVNEQFF
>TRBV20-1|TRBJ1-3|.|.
CSAQGSGNTIYF
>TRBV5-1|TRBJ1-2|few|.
CASSLGPARHYGYTF
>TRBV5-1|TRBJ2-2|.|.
CASHSGNTGELFF
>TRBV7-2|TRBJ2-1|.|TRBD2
CASSLAGGPRYEQFF
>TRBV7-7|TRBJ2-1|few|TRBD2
CASSTGLVDEQFF
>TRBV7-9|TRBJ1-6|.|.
CASSGIVGAYPAGSPLHF
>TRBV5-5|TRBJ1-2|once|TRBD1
CASSPVPDRVSGYTF
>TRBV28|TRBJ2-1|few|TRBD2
CATGLAGNEQFF
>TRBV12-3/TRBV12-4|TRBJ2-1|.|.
CASRPTGGGLLIEQFF
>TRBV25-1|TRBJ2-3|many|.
CASSEPGSITDTQYF
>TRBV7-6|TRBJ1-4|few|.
CASSLSGTNEKLFF
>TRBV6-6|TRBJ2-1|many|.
CASSLRNRAASENEQFF
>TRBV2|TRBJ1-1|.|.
CASRDQVRVAANTEAFF
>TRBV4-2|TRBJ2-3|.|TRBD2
CASSQDRSGGPTDTQYF
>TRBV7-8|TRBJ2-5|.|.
CASSHRGGVETQYF
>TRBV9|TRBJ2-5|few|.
CASSVGQYQETQYF
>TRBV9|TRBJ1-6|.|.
CASSVAGGKFQALHF